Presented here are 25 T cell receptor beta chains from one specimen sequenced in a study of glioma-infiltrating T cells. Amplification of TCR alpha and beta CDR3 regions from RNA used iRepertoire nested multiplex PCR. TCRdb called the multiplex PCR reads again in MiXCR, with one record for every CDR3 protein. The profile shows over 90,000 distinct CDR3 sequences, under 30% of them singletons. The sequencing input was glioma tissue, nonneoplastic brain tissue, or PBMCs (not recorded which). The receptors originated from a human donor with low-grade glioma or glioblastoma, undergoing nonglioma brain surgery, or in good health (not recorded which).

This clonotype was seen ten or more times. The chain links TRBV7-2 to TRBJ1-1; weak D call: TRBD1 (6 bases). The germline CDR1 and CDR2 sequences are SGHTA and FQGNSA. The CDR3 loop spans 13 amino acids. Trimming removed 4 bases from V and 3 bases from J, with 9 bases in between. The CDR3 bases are TGTGCCAGCAGCTCACAGGGCTACACTGAAGCTTTCTTT. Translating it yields CASSSQGYTEAFF. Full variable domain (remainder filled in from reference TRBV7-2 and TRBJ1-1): GAGVSQSPSNKVTEKGKDVELRCDPISGHTALYWYRQSLGQGLEFLIYFQGNSAPDKSGLPSDRFSAERTGGSVSTLTIQRTQQEDSAVYLCASSSQGYTEAFFGQGTRLTVV.

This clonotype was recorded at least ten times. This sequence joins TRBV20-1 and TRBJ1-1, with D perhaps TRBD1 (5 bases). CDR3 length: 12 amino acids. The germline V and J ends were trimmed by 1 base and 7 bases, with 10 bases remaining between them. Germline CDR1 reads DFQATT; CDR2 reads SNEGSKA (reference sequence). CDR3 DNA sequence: TGCAGTGCTAGAGCGGCAGGGCTTGAAGCTTTCTTT. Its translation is CSARAAGLEAFF.

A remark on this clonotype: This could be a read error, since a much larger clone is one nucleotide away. This chain's CDR3 is CASGLSPSQPQHF. CDR3 DNA sequence: TGTGCCAGCGGCCTCTCTCCCTCCCAGCCCCAGCATTTT. The gene calls are TRBV14 and TRBJ1-5; D is undetermined. V dropped 8 bases and J dropped 7 bases, with 15 bases sitting between them. Per germline, CDR1 SGHDN and CDR2 FVKESK. This CDR3 spans 13 amino acids.

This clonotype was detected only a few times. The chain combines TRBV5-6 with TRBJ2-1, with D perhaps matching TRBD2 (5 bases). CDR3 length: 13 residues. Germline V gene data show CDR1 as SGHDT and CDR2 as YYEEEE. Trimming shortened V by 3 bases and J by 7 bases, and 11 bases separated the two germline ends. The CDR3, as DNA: TGTGCCAGCAGCTCCCTGCCGGGGAATGAGCAGTTCTTC. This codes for CASSSLPGNEQFF.

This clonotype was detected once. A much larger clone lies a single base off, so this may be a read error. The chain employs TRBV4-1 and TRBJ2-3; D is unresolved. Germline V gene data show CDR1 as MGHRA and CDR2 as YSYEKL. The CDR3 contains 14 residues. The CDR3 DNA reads TGCGCCAGCAGGCAAGACCTTGGCGTAGATACGCAGTATTTT. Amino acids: CASRQDLGVDTQYF.

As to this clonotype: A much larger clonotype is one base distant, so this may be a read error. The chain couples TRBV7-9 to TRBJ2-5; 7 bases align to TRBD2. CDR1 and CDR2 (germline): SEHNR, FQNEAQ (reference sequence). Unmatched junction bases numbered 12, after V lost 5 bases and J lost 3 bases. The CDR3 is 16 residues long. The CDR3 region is CASSPNPETSKETQYF. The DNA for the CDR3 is TGTGCCAGCAGCCCAAATCCGGAGACTAGCAAAGAGACCCAGTACTTC.

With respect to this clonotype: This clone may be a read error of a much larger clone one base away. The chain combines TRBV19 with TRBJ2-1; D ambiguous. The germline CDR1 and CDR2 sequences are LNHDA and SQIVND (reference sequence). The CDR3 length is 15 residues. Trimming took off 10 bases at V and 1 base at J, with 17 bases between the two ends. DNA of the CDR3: TGTGCCACCCGAGGAAAGCTAGAGTCCTACAATGAGCAGTTCTTC. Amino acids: CATRGKLESYNEQFF.

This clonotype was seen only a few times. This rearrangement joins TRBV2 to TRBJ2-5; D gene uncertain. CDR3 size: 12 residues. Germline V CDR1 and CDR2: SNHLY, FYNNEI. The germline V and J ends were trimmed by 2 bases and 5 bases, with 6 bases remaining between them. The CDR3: CASSENGETQYF. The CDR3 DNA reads TGTGCCAGCAGTGAAAATGGGGAGACCCAGTACTTC.

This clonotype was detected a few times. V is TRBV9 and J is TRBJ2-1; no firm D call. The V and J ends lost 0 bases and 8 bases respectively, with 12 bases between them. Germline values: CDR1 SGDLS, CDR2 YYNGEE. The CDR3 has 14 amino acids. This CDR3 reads CASSVVGSNYEQFF. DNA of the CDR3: TGTGCCAGCAGCGTAGTTGGTAGCAATTATGAGCAGTTCTTC.

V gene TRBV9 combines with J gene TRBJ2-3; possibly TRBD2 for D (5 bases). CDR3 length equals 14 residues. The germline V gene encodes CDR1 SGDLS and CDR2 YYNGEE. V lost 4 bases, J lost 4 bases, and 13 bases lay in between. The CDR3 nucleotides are TGTGCCAGCAGCCCCCAGACTACGTCAGATACGCAGTATTTT. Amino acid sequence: CASSPQTTSDTQYF.

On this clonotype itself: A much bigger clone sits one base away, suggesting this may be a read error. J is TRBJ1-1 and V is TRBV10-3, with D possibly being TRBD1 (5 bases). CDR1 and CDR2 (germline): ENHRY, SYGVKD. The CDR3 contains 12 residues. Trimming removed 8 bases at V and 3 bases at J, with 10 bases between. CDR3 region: CAIGRDYTEAFF. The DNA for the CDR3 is TGTGCCATCGGCCGGGACTACACTGAAGCTTTCTTT.

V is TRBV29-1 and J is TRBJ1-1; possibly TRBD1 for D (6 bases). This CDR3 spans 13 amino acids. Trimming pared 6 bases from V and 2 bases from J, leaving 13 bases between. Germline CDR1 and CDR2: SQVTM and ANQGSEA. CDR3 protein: CSVVRGGNTEAFF. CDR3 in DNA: TGCAGCGTCGTCAGGGGCGGTAACACTGAAGCTTTCTTT.

The CDR3 DNA reads TGTGCCAGCAACCCCGACAGTGTCAATGAAAAACTGTTTTTT. It yields the protein CASNPDSVNEKLFF. The chain links TRBV7-2 to TRBJ1-4; a possible D gene is TRBD1 (5 bases). The germline gives CDR1 SGHTA, CDR2 FQGNSA. The CDR3 runs 14 residues. Trimming stripped 7 bases from V and 5 bases from J, with 14 bases between.

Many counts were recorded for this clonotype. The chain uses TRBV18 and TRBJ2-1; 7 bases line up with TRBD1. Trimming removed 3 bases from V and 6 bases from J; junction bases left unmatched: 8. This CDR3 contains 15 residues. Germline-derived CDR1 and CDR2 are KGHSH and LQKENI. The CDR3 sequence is CASSPLDRSRNEQFF. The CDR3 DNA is TGTGCCAGCTCACCGTTGGACAGGTCCCGCAATGAGCAGTTCTTC.

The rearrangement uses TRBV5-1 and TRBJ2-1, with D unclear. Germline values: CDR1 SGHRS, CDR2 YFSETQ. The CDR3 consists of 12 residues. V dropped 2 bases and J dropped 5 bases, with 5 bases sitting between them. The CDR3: CASSFDHNEQFF. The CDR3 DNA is TGCGCCAGCAGCTTTGACCACAATGAGCAGTTCTTC.

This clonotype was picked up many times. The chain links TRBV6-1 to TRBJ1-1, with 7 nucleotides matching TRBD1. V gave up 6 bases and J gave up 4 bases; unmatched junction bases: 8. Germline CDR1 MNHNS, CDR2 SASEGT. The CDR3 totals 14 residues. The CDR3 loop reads CASSYDQGGTEAFF. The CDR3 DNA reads TGTGCCAGCAGCTACGATCAGGGGGGCACTGAAGCTTTCTTT.

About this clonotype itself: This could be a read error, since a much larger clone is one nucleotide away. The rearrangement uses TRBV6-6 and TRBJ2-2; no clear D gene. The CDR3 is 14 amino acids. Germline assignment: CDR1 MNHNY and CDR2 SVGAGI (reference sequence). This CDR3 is CASSDMGNTWELFF. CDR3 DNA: TGTGCCAGCAGTGATATGGGGAACACCTGGGAGCTGTTTTTT.

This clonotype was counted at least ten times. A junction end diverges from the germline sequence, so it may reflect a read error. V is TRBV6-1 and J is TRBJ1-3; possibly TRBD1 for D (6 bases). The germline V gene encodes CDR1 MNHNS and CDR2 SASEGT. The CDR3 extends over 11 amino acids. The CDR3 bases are TGTGCCAGCACCAAAGGGGGTCCGGCGGATTTT. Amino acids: CASTKGGPADF.

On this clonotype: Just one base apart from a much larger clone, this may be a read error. The CDR3 loop is CASSGQVALQETQYF. The CDR3 nucleotides read TGTGCCAGCAGTGGACAGGTGGCCCTCCAAGAGACCCAGTACTTC. The V call is TRBV28, the J call TRBJ2-5; 7 bases are a match to TRBD1. V was pared by 5 bases and J by 1 base, with 7 bases of the junction left unmatched. The CDR3 runs to 15 residues. Germline V gene sequence: CDR1 MDHEN, CDR2 SYDVKM.

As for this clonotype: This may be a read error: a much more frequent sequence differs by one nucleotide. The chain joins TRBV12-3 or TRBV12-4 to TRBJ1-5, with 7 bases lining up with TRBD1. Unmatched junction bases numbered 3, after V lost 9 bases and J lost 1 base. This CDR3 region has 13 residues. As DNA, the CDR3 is TGTGCCAGAAGGGGACAGAGCAATCAGCCCCAGCATTTT. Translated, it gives CARRGQSNQPQHF.

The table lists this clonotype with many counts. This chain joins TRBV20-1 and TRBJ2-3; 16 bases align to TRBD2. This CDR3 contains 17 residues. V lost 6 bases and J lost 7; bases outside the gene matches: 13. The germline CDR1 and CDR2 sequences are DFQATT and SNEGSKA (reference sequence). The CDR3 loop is CSARFSGLAGGLYTQYF. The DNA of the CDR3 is TGCAGTGCCCGCTTCTCGGGACTAGCGGGGGGGCTATATACGCAGTATTTT.

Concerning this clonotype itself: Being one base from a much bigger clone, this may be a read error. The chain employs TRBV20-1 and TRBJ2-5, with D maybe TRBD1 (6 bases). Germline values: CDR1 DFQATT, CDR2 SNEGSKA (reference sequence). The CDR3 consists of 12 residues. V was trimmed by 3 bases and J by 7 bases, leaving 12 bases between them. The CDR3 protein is CSARAGVGTQYF. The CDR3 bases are TGCAGTGCTAGGGCAGGGGTAGGGACCCAGTACTTC.

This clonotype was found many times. Here the CDR3 reads CASTEDSQESQHF. CDR3 nucleotide sequence: TGTGCCAGCACCGAGGACAGCCAAGAGTCCCAGCATTTT. J is TRBJ1-5 and V is TRBV6-1, with TRBD1 as a possible D gene (6 bases). The CDR3 spans 13 residues. Germline values: CDR1 MNHNS, CDR2 SASEGT. V lost 7 bases to trimming and J lost 11 bases, with 18 bases between them.

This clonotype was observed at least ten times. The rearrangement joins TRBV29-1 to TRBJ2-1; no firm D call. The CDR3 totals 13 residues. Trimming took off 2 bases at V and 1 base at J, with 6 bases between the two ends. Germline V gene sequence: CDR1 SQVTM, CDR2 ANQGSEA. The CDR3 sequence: CSVELISYNEQFF. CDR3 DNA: TGCAGCGTTGAACTGATTTCCTACAATGAGCAGTTCTTC.

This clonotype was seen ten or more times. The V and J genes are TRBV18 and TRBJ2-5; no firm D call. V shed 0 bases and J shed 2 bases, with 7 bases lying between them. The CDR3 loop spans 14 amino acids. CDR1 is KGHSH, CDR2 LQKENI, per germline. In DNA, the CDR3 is TGTGCCAGCTCACCACCGGATTGGCAAGAGACCCAGTACTTC. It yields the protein CASSPPDWQETQYF.